These 6 T cell receptor beta chains were all obtained from the same sample, sequenced in a study of glioma-infiltrating T cells after dendritic cell vaccination. Using immunoSEQ multiplex PCR, the repertoire was profiled, and TCRdb retains in-frame clones only, with some absent. Of 80,000 to 100,000 clones listed, over 60% are singletons. Specimen: blood, collected before dendritic cell vaccination. These receptors originate from a human donor with glioblastoma.

CDR3 residues: CAWSPRTASNYGYTF. The CDR3, as DNA: TGTGCCTGGAGTCCCCGGACAGCTTCTAACTATGGCTACACCTTC. The gene calls are TRBV30 and TRBJ1-2, with D possibly matching TRBD1 (6 bases). CDR1 and CDR2 from the germline V gene are GTSNPN and SVGIG (reference sequence). This CDR3 is 15 amino acids long. The V end was cut by 2 bases, the J end by 0 bases, with 13 bases between.

The chain carries TRBV5-1 and TRBJ2-1; D perhaps matches TRBD2 (6 bases). Trimming took 2 bases from V and 8 from J, leaving 17 bases between them. The germline V gene has CDR1 SGHRS and CDR2 YFSETQ. The length of the CDR3 is 15 residues. The CDR3 is CASSFGTLGVDEQFF. In nucleotides, the CDR3 is TGCGCCAGCAGCTTCGGGACTCTCGGGGTGGATGAGCAGTTCTTC.

V usage is TRBV5-6 and J usage is TRBJ1-3; D remains ambiguous. The germline V and J ends were trimmed by 5 bases and 2 bases, with 26 bases remaining between them. Germline CDR1 SGHDT, CDR2 YYEEEE. CDR3 length: 19 residues. CDR3 amino acids: CASSLRELVWANPGNTIYF. CDR3 in DNA: TGTGCCAGCAGTCTTCGGGAACTGGTCTGGGCAAACCCTGGAAACACCATATATTTT. The full variable domain, with the rest looked up from reference TRBV5-6 and TRBJ1-3, is DAGVTQSPTHLIKTRGQQVTLRCSPKSGHDTVSWYQQALGQGPQFIFQYYEEEERQRGNFPDRFSGHQFPNYSSELNVNALLLGDSALYLCASSLRELVWANPGNTIYFGEGSWLTVV.

The V and J genes are TRBV29-1 and TRBJ2-3, with D tentatively TRBD2 (5 bases). Per germline, CDR1 SQVTM and CDR2 ANQGSEA. The CDR3 extends over 13 amino acids. V shed 1 base and J shed 4 bases, with 9 bases lying between them. CDR3 nucleotide sequence: TGCAGCGTTGAAGCTAAGAGGGCAGATACGCAGTATTTT. Its protein is CSVEAKRADTQYF.

The V gene is TRBV5-4, the J gene TRBJ2-7; the match to TRBD1 covers 11 bases. V lost 2 bases to trimming and J lost 4 bases; unmatched junction nucleotides: 8. CDR3 size: 16 residues. Germline-derived CDR1 and CDR2 are SGHNT and YYREEE (reference sequence). As DNA, the CDR3 is TGTGCCAGCAGCTTAGGGGAGGACAGGGGGCGGTACGAGCAGTACTTC. Its translation: CASSLGEDRGRYEQYF.

The chain has TRBV6-5 and TRBJ2-1; 8 nucleotides line up with TRBD2. There are 15 residues in the CDR3. Germline assignment: CDR1 MNHEY and CDR2 SVGAGI. Germline trimming cut 2 bases from V and 9 bases from J; bases unmatched to any gene: 9. The DNA for the CDR3 is TGTGCCAGCAGTTACATGAACGGGGGGGCGCTTGAGCAGTTCTTC. Translated: CASSYMNGGALEQFF.